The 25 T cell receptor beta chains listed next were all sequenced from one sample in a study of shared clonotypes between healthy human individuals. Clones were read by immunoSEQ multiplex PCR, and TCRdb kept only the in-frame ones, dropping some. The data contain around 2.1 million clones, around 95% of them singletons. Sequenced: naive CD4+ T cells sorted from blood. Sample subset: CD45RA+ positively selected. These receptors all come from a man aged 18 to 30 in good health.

The CDR3 here is CASSIARLANQETQYF. The CDR3 DNA reads TGTGCCAGTAGTATAGCGCGACTAGCGAACCAAGAGACCCAGTACTTC. V gene TRBV19 combines with J gene TRBJ2-5, with 8 bases matching TRBD2. The germline V gene has CDR1 LNHDA and CDR2 SQIVND (reference sequence). The CDR3 is 16 amino acids. With V trimmed by 1 base and J by 0 bases, 4 bases remained unmatched.

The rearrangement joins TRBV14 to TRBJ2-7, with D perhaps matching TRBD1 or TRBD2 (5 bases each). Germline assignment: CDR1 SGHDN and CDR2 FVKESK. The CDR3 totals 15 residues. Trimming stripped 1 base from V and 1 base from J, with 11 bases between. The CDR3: CASSQVDGASYEQYF. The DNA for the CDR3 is TGTGCCAGCAGCCAAGTTGACGGGGCATCCTACGAGCAGTACTTC. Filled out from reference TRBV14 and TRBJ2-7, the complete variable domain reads EAGVTQFPSHSVIEKGQTVTLRCDPISGHDNLYWYRRVMGKEIKFLLHFVKESKQDESGMPNNRFLAERTGGTYSTLKVQPAELEDSGVYFCASSQVDGASYEQYFGPGTRLTVT.

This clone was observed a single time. The CDR3, as DNA: TGTGCCAGCTCACCGGTGGGGACAGGGTTATTTGATGGGCAGTTCTTC. Translated: CASSPVGTGLFDGQFF. The genes are TRBV18 and TRBJ2-1; 9 positions agree with TRBD1. CDR1 is KGHSH and CDR2 is LQKENI in the germline V gene. The CDR3 is 16 amino acids. J was trimmed by 12 bases and V by 3 bases; bases with no gene match: 15.

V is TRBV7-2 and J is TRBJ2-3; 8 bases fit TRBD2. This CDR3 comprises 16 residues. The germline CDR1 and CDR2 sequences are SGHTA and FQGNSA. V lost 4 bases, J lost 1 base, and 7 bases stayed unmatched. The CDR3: CASSSLRAGGTDTQYF. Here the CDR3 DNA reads TGTGCCAGCAGCTCCCTACGAGCGGGGGGCACAGATACGCAGTATTTT.

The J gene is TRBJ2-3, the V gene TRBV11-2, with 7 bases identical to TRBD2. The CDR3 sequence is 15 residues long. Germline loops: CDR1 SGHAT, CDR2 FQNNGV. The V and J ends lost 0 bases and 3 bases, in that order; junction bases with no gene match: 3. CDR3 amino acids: CASSLEGGWTDTQYF. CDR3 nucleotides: TGTGCCAGCAGCTTAGAGGGAGGGTGGACAGATACGCAGTATTTT.

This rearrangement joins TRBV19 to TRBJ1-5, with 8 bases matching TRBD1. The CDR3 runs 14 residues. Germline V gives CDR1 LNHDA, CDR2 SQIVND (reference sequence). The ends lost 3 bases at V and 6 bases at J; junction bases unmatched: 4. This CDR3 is CASSMATGGQPQHF. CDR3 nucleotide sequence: TGTGCCAGTAGTATGGCTACAGGGGGTCAGCCCCAGCATTTT.

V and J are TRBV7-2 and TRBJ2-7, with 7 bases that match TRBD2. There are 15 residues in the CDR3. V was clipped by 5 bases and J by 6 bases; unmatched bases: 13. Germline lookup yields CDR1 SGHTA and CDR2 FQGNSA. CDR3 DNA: TGTGCCAGCAGCCCACTGGCGGGAGTGGGACTCGAGCAGTACTTC. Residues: CASSPLAGVGLEQYF.

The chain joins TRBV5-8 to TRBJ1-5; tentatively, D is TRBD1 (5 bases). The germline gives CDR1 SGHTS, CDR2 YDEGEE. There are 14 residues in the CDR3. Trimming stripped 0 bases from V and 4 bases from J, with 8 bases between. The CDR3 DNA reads TGTGCCAGCAGCTTGGAGCCAGGGAATCAGCCCCAGCATTTT. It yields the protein CASSLEPGNQPQHF.

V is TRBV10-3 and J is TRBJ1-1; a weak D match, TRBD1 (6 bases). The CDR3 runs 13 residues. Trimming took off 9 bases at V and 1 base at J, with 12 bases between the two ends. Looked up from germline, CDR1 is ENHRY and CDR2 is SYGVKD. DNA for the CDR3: TGTGCCATGTCGGGGGGCGGGAACACTGAAGCTTTCTTT. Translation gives CAMSGGGNTEAFF.

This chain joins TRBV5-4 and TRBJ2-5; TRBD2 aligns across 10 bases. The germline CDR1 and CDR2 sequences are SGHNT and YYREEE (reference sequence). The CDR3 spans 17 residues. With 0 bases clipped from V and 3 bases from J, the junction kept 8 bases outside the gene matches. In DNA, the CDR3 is TGTGCCAGCAGCTTGGGGACTAGCGGAACACTAAAAGAGACCCAGTACTTC. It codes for CASSLGTSGTLKETQYF.

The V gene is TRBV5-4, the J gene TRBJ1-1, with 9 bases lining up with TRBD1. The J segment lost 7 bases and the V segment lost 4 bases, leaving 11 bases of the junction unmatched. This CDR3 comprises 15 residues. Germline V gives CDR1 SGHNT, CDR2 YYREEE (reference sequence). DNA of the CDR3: TGTGCCAGCAGCCTCCCTGGACAGGGGCGAGTTGAAGCTTTCTTT. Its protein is CASSLPGQGRVEAFF.

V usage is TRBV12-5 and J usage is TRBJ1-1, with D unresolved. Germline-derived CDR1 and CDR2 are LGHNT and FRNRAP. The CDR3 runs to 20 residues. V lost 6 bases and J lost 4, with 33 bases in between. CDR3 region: CASGQVPPGGRDQFGTEAFF. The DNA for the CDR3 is TGTGCTAGTGGCCAGGTACCACCGGGAGGGCGAGATCAGTTTGGCACTGAAGCTTTCTTT. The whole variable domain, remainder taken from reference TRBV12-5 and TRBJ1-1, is DARVTQTPRHKVTEMGQEVTMRCQPILGHNTVFWYRQTMMQGLELLAYFRNRAPLDDSGMPKDRFSAEMPDATLATLKIQPSEPRDSAVYFCASGQVPPGGRDQFGTEAFFGQGTRLTVV.

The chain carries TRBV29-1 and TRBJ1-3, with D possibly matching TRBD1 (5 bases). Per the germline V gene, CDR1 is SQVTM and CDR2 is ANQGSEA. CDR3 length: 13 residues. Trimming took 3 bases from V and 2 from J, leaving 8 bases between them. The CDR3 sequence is CSVEGRAGNTIYF. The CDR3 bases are TGCAGCGTTGAGGGCAGGGCTGGAAACACCATATATTTT. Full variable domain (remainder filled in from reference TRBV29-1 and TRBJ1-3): SAVISQKPSRDICQRGTSLTIQCQVDSQVTMMFWYRQQPGQSLTLIATANQGSEATYESGFVIDKFPISRPNLTFSTLTVSNMSPEDSSIYLCSVEGRAGNTIYFGEGSWLTVV.

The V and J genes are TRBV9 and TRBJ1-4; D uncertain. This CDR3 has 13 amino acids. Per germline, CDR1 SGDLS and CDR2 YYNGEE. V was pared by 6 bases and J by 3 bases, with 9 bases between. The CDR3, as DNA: TGTGCCAGCACCCTAGGACCTAATGAAAAACTGTTTTTT. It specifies CASTLGPNEKLFF.

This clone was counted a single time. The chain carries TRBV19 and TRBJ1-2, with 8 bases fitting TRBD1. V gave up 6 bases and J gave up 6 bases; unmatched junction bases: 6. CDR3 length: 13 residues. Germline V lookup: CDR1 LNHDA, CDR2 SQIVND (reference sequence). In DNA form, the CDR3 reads TGTGCCAGTAGGGAGACAGGGGAGAATGGCTACACCTTC. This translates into CASRETGENGYTF.

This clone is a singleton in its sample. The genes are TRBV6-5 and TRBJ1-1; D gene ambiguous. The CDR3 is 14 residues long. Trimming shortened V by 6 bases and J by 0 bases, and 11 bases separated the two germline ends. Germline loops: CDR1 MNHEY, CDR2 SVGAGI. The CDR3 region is CASRQEYMNTEAFF. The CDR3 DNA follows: TGTGCCAGCAGGCAAGAGTACATGAACACTGAAGCTTTCTTT.

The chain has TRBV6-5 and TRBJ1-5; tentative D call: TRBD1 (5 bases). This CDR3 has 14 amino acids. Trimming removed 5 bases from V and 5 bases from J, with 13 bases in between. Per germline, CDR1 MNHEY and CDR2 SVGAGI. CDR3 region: CASSAGDGYQPQHF. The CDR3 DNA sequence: TGTGCCAGCAGTGCGGGGGACGGATATCAGCCCCAGCATTTT.

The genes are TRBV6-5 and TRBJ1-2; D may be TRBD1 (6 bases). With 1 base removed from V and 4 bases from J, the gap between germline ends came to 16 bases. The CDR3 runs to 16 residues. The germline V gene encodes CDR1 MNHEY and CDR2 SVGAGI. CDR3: CASSYLPRQVSYGYTF. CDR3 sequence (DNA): TGTGCCAGCAGTTACTTACCCAGACAGGTATCCTATGGCTACACCTTC.

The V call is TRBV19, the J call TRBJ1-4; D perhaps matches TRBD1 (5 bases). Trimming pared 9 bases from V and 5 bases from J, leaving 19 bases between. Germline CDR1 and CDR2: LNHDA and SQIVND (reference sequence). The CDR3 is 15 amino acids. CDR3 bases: TGTGCCAGCGGCCCTGGGCCCCGGGGCAATGAAAAACTGTTTTTT. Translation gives CASGPGPRGNEKLFF.

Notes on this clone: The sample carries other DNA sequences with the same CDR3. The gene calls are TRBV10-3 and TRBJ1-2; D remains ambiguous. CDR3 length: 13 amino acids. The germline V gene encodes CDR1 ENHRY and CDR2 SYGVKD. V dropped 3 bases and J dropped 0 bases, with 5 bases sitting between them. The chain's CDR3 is CAISDSSNYGYTF. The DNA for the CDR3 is TGTGCCATCAGTGACAGCTCTAACTATGGCTACACCTTC.

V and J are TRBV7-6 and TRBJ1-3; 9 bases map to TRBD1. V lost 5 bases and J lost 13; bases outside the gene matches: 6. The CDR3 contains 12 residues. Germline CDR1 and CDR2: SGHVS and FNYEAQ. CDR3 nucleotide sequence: TGTGCCAGCAGCCCGGCCGGGACAGGGATATATTTT. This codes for CASSPAGTGIYF.

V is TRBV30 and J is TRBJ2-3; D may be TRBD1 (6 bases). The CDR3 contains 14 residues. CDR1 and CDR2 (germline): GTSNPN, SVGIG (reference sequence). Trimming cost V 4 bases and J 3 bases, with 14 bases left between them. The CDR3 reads CAWIDRIGTDTQYF. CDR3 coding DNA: TGTGCCTGGATAGACAGGATAGGTACAGATACGCAGTATTTT.

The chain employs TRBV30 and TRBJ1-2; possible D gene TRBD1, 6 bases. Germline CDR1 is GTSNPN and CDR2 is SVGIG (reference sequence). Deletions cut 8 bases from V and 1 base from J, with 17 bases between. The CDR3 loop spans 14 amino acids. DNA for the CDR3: TGTGCCGGGGGGCCGGACCGATTTAACTATGGCTACACCTTC. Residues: CAGGPDRFNYGYTF.

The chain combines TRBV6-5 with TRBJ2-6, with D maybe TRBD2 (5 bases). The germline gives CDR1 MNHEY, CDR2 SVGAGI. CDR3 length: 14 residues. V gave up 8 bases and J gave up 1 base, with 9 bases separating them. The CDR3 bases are TGTGCCAGCGGAGGTCTTTCTGGGGCCAACGTCCTGACTTTC. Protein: CASGGLSGANVLTF.

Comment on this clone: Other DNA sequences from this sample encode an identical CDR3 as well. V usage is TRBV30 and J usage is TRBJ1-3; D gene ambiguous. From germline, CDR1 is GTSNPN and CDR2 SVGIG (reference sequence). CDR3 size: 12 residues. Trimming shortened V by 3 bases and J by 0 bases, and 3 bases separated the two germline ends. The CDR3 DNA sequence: TGTGCCTGGAGAGGCTCTGGAAACACCATATATTTT. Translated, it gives CAWRGSGNTIYF.